The sequence of this T cell receptor beta chain was determined in a study of T cells after yellow fever vaccination. As for the study in general: SMART-Seq v4 Ultra Low Input prepared libraries from low-cell fractions.

As for this clonotype: Its cognate antigen is unknown.

Synthesis of TCR cDNA relied on 5'RACE template switching, which attached a universal primer site and UMIs. TCRdb used MiXCR to reprocess the 5' RACE reads, holding one entry per CDR3 protein. The sample contains 450,000 to 600,000 distinct CDR3 sequences, roughly 12% of which appear only once. Study-level points and caveats: Most primary-vaccination clones reappeared after the booster (approximately 95% CD4, more than 70% CD8). Faster peaking, at day 5 versus 15, marked a secondary response that was weaker.

V dropped 4 bases and J dropped 1; count of bases not matched to a gene: 6. The CDR3 sequence is 16 residues long. Germline V gives CDR1 LGHDT, CDR2 YNNKEL (reference sequence). The TCR sequence derives from a man in his thirties or forties who received the YFV17D yellow fever vaccine. Specimen: PBMCs, collected on the day of the yellow fever booster vaccination. V is TRBV3-1 and J is TRBJ2-5; 10 bases map to TRBD2. The CDR3: CASSRGAGGGQETQYF. The CDR3 DNA reads as TGTGCCAGCAGCCGGGGAGCGGGAGGGGGCCAAGAGACCCAGTACTTC.